The clone carrying this T cell receptor beta chain came up many times. Its antigen remains unknown. The sample comes from a study of early T cells in non-severe SARS-CoV-2 infection. At the level of the study: With bulk RNA from unsorted whole blood as input, sequencing yielded unpaired chains.

Study results and caveats: VDJdb matching favored anti-spike CD8 responses, missing private and CD4 specificities.

The germline V gene encodes CDR1 SGHNT and CDR2 YYREEE (reference sequence). With 3 bases removed from V and 5 bases from J, the gap between germline ends came to 17 bases. The CDR3 has 15 amino acids. Attachment of unique molecular identifiers was made to individual cDNA molecules. In TCRdb, the 5' RACE reads were re-called with MiXCR into one record per CDR3 protein. The sample consists of roughly 40,000 distinct CDR3 sequences, roughly 6.2% of them appearing once. The source of this sequence is an adult who was a healthcare worker with PCR-confirmed SARS-CoV-2 infection or an uninfected control (not recorded which). The chain joins TRBV5-4 to TRBJ2-5; no definite D call. This sample comprised whole blood, obtained at baseline. Written as DNA, the CDR3 is TGTGCCAGCAGCTACTCGTTTGGTGGGGTGGAGACCCAGTACTTC. It specifies CASSYSFGGVETQYF.